Sequencing of this T cell receptor beta chain was carried out in a study of blood T cell repertoires in COVID-19. In the study overall: Sources were T cells, B-cell-depleted T cells, or PBMCs; the material itself was cDNA or gDNA.

Seattle participants joined during active infection and were tracked over time. Germline V gene sequence: CDR1 SNHLY, CDR2 FYNNEI. CDR3 length: 13 residues. V gave up 6 bases and J gave up 9 bases, with 14 bases separating them. Methods used by the authors: Quantification of nucleated cells was approximated via reference gene primer amplification. The data were produced by immunoSEQ multiplex PCR, yet TCRdb's version contains in-frame clones alone and is incomplete. V, J and clone size reflect that table, while D and trimming were determined from the DNA. The table records a few hundred thousand clones, about nine tenths of them present only once.

This TCR was sampled from a woman aged 25 to 39 with COVID-19, enrolled during active disease. The chain employs TRBV2 and TRBJ2-2; no firm D call. Sequencing input: peripheral blood. CDR3 nucleotide sequence: TGTGCCAGCAGCGCCGACTCCTTCCGGGAGCTGTTTTTT. This sequence encodes CASSADSFRELFF.